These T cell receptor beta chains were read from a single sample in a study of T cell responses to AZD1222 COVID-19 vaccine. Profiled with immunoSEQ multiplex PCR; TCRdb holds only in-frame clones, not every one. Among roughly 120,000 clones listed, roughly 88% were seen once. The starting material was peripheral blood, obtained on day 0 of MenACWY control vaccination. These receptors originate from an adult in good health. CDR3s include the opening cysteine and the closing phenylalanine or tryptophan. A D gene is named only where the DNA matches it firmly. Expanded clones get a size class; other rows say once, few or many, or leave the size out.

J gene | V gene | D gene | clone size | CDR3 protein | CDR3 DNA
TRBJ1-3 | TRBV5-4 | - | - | CASSRGGGVSGNTIYF | TGTGCCAGCAGCCGGGGAGGAGGGGTCTCCGGAAACACCATATATTTT
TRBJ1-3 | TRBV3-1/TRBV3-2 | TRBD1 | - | CASSHPGQGAMRGNTIYF | TGTGCCAGCAGCCATCCGGGACAGGGGGCAATGAGAGGAAACACCATATATTTT
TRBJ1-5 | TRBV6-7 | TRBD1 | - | CASRGTGYNQPQHF | TGTGCCAGCAGGGGGACAGGGTATAATCAGCCCCAGCATTTT
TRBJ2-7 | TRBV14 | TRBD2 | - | CASSPGLAGGNYEQYF | TGTGCCAGCAGCCCGGGACTAGCGGGAGGTAACTACGAGCAGTACTTC
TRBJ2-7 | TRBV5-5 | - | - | CASSLGSPTYYEQYF | TGTGCCAGCAGCTTGGGGTCACCTACCTACTACGAGCAGTACTTC
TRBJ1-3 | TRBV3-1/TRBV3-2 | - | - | CASSRAGGHTIYF | TGTGCCAGCAGCCGAGCCGGGGGACACACCATATATTTT
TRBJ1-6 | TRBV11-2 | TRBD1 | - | CASSASGTGGGPLHF | TGTGCCAGCAGCGCATCCGGGACAGGGGGTGGACCCCTCCACTTT
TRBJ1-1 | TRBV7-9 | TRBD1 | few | CASSIPGQGPEAFF | TGTGCCAGCAGTATCCCGGGACAGGGGCCGGAAGCTTTCTTT
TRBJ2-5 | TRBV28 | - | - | CASSLPQLAQYF | TGTGCCAGCAGTTTACCCCAGCTGGCCCAGTACTTC
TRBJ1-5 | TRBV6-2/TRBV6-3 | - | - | CASSRSLATSQPQHF | TGTGCCAGCAGTCGAAGTCTCGCAACAAGTCAGCCCCAGCATTTT